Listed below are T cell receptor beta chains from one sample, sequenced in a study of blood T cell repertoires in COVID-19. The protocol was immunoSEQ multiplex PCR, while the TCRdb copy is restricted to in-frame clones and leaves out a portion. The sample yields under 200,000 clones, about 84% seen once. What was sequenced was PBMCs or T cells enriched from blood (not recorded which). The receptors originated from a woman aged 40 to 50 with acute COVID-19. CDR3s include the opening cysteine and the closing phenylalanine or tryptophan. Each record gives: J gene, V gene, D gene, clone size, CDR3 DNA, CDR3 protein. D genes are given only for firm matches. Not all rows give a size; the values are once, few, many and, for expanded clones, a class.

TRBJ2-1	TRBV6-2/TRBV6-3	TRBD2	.	TGTGCCAGCAGTTACACGGGACTAGCGGGACATGAGCAGTTCTTC	CASSYTGLAGHEQFF
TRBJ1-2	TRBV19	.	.	TGTGCCAGTAGTTTCCGCCGGGACACGTTCTATGGCTACACCTTC	CASSFRRDTFYGYTF
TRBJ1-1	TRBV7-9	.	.	TGTGCCAGCAGCCCGGACAAATTGGAGGCTTTCTTT	CASSPDKLEAFF
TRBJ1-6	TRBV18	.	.	TGTGCCAGCTCGACGACAGTCGTGCAGTCACCCCTCCACTTT	CASSTTVVQSPLHF
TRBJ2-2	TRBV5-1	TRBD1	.	TGCGCCAGCAGCTTCAGGGGGTACGACACCGGGGAGCTGTTTTTT	CASSFRGYDTGELFF
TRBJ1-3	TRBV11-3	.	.	TGTGCCAGCAGCTATTCCGGCTCTGGAAACACCATATATTTT	CASSYSGSGNTIYF
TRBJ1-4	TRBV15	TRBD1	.	TGTGCCACCAGCTTAGCCGGGACAGGAGTCCTAAAACTGTTTTTT	CATSLAGTGVLKLFF
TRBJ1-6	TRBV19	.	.	TGTGCCAGTAGGGCTCGTGGTGGTTCACCCCTCCACTTT	CASRARGGSPLHF
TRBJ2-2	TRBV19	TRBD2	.	TGTGCCAGTAGTAGAGCCGGGACTACGAACACCGGGGAGCTGTTTTTT	CASSRAGTTNTGELFF
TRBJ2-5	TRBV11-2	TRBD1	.	TGTGCCAGCAGTCGAAGACAGGGAAAAGAGACCCAGTACTTC	CASSRRQGKETQYF
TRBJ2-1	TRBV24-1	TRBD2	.	TGTGCCACCAGTTTAACTAGCGGGAGCTACAATGAGCAGTTCTTC	CATSLTSGSYNEQFF
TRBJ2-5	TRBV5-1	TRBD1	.	TGCGCCAGCAGCTTGGAGGGACAGGGGGCGGAGACCCAGTACTTC	CASSLEGQGAETQYF
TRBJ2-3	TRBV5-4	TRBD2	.	TGTGCCAGCAGCCCCGGGACTAGGCTAGATACGCAGTATTTT	CASSPGTRLDTQYF
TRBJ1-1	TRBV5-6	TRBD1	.	TGTGCCAGCAGCTTCGTGGACAGGGACAAGAACACTGAAGCTTTCTTT	CASSFVDRDKNTEAFF
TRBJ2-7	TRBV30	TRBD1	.	TGTGCCTGGAGTGTACGGGGGACAGGGGGCGAGCAGTACTTC	CAWSVRGTGGEQYF
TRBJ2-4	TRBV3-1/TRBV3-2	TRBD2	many	TGTGCCAGCAGCCATGGACTAGCGGGAGGTCTAGCCAAAAACATTCAGTACTTC	CASSHGLAGGLAKNIQYF
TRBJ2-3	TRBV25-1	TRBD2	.	TGTGCCAGCAGTGAAGTGGGACTACTTACAAGCACAGATACGCAGTATTTT	CASSEVGLLTSTDTQYF
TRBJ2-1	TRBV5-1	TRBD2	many	TGCGCCAGCAGCTTGCAGGGACTAGCGGGAAATGAGCAGTTCTTC	CASSLQGLAGNEQFF
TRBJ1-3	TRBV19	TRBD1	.	TGTGCCAGTTCCGACAGGGGGCTTGAAAACACCATATATTTT	CASSDRGLENTIYF
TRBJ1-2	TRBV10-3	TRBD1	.	TGTGCCATCAGTGACCGGACAGGGGGACCATATGGCTACACCTTC	CAISDRTGGPYGYTF
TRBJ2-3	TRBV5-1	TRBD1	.	TGCGCCAGCAGACCGGGACAGGGAGGAGTAGATACGCAGTATTTT	CASRPGQGGVDTQYF
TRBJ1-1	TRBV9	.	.	TGTGCCAGCAGCGCGTCTGGGCAGGGATCAGCTTTCTTT	CASSASGQGSAFF